Following are 14 T cell receptor beta chains from one sample sequenced in a study of blood T cell repertoires in COVID-19. Libraries were prepared by immunoSEQ multiplex PCR; TCRdb keeps only in-frame clonotypes and omits some of them. Here the sample spans approximately 220,000 clones, about 84% being singletons. Sequenced sample: PBMCs or T cells enriched from blood (not recorded which). These receptors were obtained from a woman aged 40 to 49 with acute COVID-19.

This clone was seen just once. This rearrangement joins TRBV27 to TRBJ1-3; D unresolved. Trimming cost V 3 bases and J 3 bases, with 6 bases left between them. This CDR3 is 13 amino acids long. Germline V lookup: CDR1 MNHEY, CDR2 SMNVEV (reference sequence). The CDR3 reads CASSFTFGNTIYF. The CDR3 nucleotides are TGTGCCAGCAGTTTTACATTTGGAAACACCATATATTTT.

The chain uses TRBV7-4 and TRBJ1-5, with 9 positions matching TRBD1. The CDR3 runs 18 residues. The junction had 11 bases not matched to a gene; V was cut back by 5 bases and J by 0 bases. Germline loops: CDR1 SGHVT, CDR2 SQSDAQ. Here the CDR3 reads CASSHRDRERYSNQPQHF. The CDR3 DNA follows: TGTGCCAGCAGCCACCGGGACAGGGAGCGTTATAGCAATCAGCCCCAGCATTTT.

This clone was seen repeatedly, ten times or more. V and J are TRBV4-1 and TRBJ2-1; D gene ambiguous. The CDR3 is 16 amino acids. CDR1 and CDR2 from the germline V gene are MGHRA and YSYEKL. Trimming cost V 1 base and J 2 bases, with 12 bases left between them. The CDR3 loop reads CASSQVDLITYNEQFF. In DNA form, the CDR3 reads TGCGCCAGCAGCCAAGTAGACTTGATCACCTACAATGAGCAGTTCTTC.

The chain recombines TRBV19 with TRBJ1-2; D perhaps matches TRBD1 (6 bases). CDR3 length equals 14 residues. V gave up 7 bases and J gave up 6 bases, with 18 bases separating them. Germline lookup yields CDR1 LNHDA and CDR2 SQIVND (reference sequence). CDR3 loop: CASTLTGTVHGYTF. In DNA form, the CDR3 reads TGTGCCAGTACTCTGACAGGCACCGTCCATGGCTACACCTTC.

The chain employs TRBV28 and TRBJ1-1, with 8 positions matching TRBD1. V lost 6 bases to trimming and J lost 0 bases; unmatched junction nucleotides: 9. CDR1 MDHEN and CDR2 SYDVKM come from the germline V gene. The CDR3 consists of 16 residues. CDR3 loop: CASRPWTGRVNTEAFF. CDR3 DNA: TGTGCCAGCAGGCCCTGGACAGGGAGGGTGAACACTGAAGCTTTCTTT.

The J gene is TRBJ1-5, the V gene TRBV5-1; 9 nucleotides agree with TRBD1. The length of the CDR3 is 15 residues. Per the germline V gene, CDR1 is SGHRS and CDR2 is YFSETQ. With V trimmed by 0 bases and J by 5 bases, 3 bases remained unmatched. The CDR3 reads CASSLETGGHQPQHF. The CDR3 coding sequence is TGCGCCAGCAGCTTGGAGACAGGGGGTCATCAGCCCCAGCATTTT. The full variable domain, in which reference TRBV5-1 and TRBJ1-5 provide the parts outside the CDR3, is KAGVTQTPRYLIKTRGQQVTLSCSPISGHRSVSWYQQTPGQGLQFLFEYFSETQRNKGNFPGRFSGRQFSNSRSEMNVSTLELGDSALYLCASSLETGGHQPQHFGDGTRLSIL.

V and J are TRBV5-1 and TRBJ2-1; 8 bases are shared with TRBD2. Germline V lookup: CDR1 SGHRS, CDR2 YFSETQ. J lost 2 bases, V lost 3 bases, and 13 bases had no gene match. The CDR3 runs 18 residues. The CDR3 region has the DNA TGCGCCAGCAGCTGGAGTCTCCAGACTAGCGCGACCTACAATGAGCAGTTCTTC. It is translated as CASSWSLQTSATYNEQFF.

The genes are TRBV18 and TRBJ1-1, with TRBD1 identical over 7 bases. This CDR3 spans 14 amino acids. The ends lost 4 bases at V and 4 bases at J; junction bases unmatched: 6. The germline gives CDR1 KGHSH, CDR2 LQKENI. The CDR3 region is CASSRDRVGTEAFF. CDR3 coding DNA: TGTGCCAGCTCACGTGACAGGGTGGGCACTGAAGCTTTCTTT.

This chain links TRBV27 with TRBJ2-3; tentative D call: TRBD2 (5 bases). Germline CDR1 is MNHEY and CDR2 is SMNVEV (reference sequence). V lost 3 bases and J 0 bases, leaving 10 bases between the germline ends. The CDR3 length is 15 residues. The CDR3 bases are TGTGCCAGCAGTTTTAGCGTTGCTAGCACAGATACGCAGTATTTT. Translating it yields CASSFSVASTDTQYF.

This chain links TRBV3-1 (or the pseudogene TRBV3-2) with TRBJ1-3, with 9 positions matching TRBD1. The V segment lost 3 bases and the J segment 4 bases; nucleotides outside the gene matches: 4. This CDR3 has 15 amino acids. Per the germline V gene, CDR1 is LGHDT and CDR2 is YNNKEL (reference sequence). The CDR3 loop reads CASSQRDRAGNTIYF. In DNA, the CDR3 is TGTGCCAGCAGCCAGAGGGACAGGGCAGGAAACACCATATATTTT.

This clone was counted a few times. The chain uses TRBV6-1 and TRBJ1-3; tentative D call: TRBD1 (6 bases). There are 17 residues in the CDR3. Germline V lookup: CDR1 MNHNS, CDR2 SASEGT. V was trimmed by 0 bases and J by 0 bases, leaving 12 bases between them. The CDR3 is CASSEADSFSSGNTIYF. Written as DNA, the CDR3 is TGTGCCAGCAGTGAAGCGGACAGTTTTTCCTCTGGAAACACCATATATTTT.

This clone was detected only a few times. This sequence joins TRBV9 and TRBJ2-1; TRBD2 aligns across 7 bases. This CDR3 region has 14 residues. The V and J ends lost 4 bases and 4 bases, in that order; junction bases with no gene match: 5. CDR1 and CDR2 (germline): SGDLS, YYNGEE. Written as DNA, the CDR3 is TGTGCCAGCAGCCAAGGGGAGGGATACAATGAGCAGTTCTTC. This gives the protein CASSQGEGYNEQFF.

This chain links TRBV6-5 with TRBJ1-1; 7 nucleotides align to TRBD1. V lost 9 bases to trimming and J lost 5 bases; unmatched junction nucleotides: 9. CDR3 size: 13 residues. CDR1 and CDR2 from the germline V gene are MNHEY and SVGAGI. In DNA form, the CDR3 reads TGTGCCAGTGCTCCAGGGGGACGTACTGAAGCTTTCTTT. Translation: CASAPGGRTEAFF.

Only a few counts were recorded for this clone. The V gene is TRBV19, the J gene TRBJ2-5, with D tentatively TRBD1 (5 bases). Trimming pared 4 bases from V and 4 bases from J, leaving 16 bases between. CDR1 is LNHDA, CDR2 SQIVND, per germline (reference sequence). CDR3 length equals 15 residues. The CDR3 here is CASSTSIRARETQYF. Here the CDR3 DNA reads TGTGCCAGTAGTACCTCTATCAGGGCGAGAGAGACCCAGTACTTC. Supplemented by reference TRBV19 and TRBJ2-5, the full variable domain reads DGGITQSPKYLFRKEGQNVTLSCEQNLNHDAMYWYRQDPGQGLRLIYYSQIVNDFQKGDIAEGYSVSREKKESFPLTVTSAQKNPTAFYLCASSTSIRARETQYFGPGTRLLVL.